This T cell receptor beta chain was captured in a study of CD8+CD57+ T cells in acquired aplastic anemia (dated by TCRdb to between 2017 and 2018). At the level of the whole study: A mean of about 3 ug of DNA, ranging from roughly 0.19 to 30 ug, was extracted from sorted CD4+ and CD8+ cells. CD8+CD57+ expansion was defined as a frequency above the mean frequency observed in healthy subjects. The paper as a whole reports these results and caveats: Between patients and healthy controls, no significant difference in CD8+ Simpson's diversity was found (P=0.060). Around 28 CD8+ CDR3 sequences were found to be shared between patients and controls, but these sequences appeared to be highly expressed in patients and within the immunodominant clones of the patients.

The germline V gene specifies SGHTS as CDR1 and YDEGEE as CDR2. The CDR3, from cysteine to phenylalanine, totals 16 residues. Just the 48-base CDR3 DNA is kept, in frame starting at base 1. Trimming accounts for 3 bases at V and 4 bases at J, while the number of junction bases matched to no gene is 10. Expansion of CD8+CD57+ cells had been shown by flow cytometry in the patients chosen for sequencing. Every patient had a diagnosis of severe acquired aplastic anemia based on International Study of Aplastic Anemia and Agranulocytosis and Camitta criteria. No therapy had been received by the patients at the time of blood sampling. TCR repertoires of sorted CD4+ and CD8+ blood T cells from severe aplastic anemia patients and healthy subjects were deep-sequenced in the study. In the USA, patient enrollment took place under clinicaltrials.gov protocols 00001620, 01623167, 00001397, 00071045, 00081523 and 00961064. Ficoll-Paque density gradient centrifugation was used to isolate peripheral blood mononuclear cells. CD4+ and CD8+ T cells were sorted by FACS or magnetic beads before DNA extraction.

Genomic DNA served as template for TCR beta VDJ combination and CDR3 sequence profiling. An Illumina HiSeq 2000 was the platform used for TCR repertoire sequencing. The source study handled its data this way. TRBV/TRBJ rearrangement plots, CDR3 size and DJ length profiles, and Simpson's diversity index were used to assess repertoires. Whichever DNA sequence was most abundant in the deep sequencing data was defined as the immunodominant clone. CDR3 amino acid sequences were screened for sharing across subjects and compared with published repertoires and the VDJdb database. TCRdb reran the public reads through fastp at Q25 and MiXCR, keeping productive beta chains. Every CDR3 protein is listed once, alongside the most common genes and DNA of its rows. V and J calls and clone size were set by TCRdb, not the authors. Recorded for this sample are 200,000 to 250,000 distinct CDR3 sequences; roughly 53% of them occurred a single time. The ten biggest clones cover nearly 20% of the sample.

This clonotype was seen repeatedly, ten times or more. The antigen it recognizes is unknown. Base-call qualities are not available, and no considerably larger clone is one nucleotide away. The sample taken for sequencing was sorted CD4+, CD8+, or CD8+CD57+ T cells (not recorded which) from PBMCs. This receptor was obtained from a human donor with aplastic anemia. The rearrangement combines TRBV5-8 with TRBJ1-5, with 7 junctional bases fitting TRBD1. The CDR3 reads CASSSHTGVGNQPQHF. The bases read TGTGCCAGCAGCTCACATACAGGGGTTGGGAATCAGCCCCAGCATTTT.